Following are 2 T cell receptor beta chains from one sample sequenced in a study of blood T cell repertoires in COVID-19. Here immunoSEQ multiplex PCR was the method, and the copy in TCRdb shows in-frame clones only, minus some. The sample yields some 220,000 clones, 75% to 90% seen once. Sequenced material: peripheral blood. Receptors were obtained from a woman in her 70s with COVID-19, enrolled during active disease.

Here the CDR3 DNA reads TGTGCCAGCAGCTCAGGGGGGAAAGGCACAGATACGCAGTATTTT. Amino acids: CASSSGGKGTDTQYF. V gene TRBV7-3 combines with J gene TRBJ2-3; a weak D match, TRBD1 (7 bases). Trimming took off 4 bases at V and 1 base at J, with 12 bases between the two ends. CDR3 length: 15 residues. CDR1 and CDR2 (germline): SGHTA, FQGTGA. The full variable domain, in which reference TRBV7-3 and TRBJ2-3 provide the parts outside the CDR3, is GAGVSQTPSNKVTEKGKYVELRCDPISGHTALYWYRQSLGQGPEFLIYFQGTGAADDSGLPNDRFFAVRPEGSVSTLKIQRTERGDSAVYLCASSSGGKGTDTQYFGPGTRLTVL.

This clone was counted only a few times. CDR3 loop: CASSLDWTQTSTDTQYF. The CDR3 DNA reads as TGTGCCAGCAGCTTGGATTGGACACAGACTAGCACAGATACGCAGTATTTT. The genes are TRBV5-6 and TRBJ2-3, with D possibly being TRBD1 (5 bases). Germline loops: CDR1 SGHDT, CDR2 YYEEEE. The CDR3 runs 17 residues. With 0 bases removed from V and 0 bases from J, the gap between germline ends came to 14 bases.